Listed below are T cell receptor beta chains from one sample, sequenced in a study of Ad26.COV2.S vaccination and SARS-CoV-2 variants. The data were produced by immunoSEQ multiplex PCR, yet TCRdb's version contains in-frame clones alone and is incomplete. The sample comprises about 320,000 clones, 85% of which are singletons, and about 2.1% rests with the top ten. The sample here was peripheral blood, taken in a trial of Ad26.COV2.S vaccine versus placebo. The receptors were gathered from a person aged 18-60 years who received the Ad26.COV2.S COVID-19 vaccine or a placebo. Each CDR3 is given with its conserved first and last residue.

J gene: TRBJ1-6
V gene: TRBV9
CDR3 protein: CASSVGPLYNSPLHF

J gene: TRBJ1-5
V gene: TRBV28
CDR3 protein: CASFGGASSNQPQHF

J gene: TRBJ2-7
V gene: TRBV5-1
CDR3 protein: CASGPSSGESSYEQYF

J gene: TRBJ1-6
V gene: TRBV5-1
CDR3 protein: CASSLIGDRANSPLHF

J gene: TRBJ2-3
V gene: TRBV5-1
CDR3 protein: CASRPTSGTDTQYF

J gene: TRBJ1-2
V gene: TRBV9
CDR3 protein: CASSGSGGARNYGYTF

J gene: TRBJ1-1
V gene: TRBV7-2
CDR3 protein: CASSWRGNTEAFF

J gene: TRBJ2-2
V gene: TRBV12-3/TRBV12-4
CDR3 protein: CASRRTDTGELFF

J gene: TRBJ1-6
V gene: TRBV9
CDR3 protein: CASSGGFNSPLHF

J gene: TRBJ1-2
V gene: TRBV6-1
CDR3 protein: CASSEIPGFGYGYTF

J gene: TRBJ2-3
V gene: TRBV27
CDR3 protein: CASSLRGGGADTQYF

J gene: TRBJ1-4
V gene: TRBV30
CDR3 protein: CAWSAMTGEKLFF

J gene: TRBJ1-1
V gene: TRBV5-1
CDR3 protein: CASSLGIVLNTEAFF

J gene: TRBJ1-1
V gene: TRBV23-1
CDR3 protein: CASSHFEWGQGRGTEAFF

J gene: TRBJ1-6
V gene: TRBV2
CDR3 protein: CASSPLGLGNSPLHF

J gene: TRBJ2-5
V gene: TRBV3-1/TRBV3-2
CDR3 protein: CASSPTAAGETQYF

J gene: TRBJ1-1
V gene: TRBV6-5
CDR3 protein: CASRSQGFNTEAFF

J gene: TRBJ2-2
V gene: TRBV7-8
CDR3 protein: CASSLTLAGARGGELFF

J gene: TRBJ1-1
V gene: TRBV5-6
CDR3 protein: CASRLRSTEAFF

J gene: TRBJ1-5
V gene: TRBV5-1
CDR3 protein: CASSLIPGDHQPQHF

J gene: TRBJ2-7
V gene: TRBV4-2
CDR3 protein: CASRPSVGGGYYEQYF

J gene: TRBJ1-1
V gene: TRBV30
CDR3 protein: CAWSVQGAGEAFF

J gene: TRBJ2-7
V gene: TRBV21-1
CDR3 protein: CASSKKQDTYEQYF

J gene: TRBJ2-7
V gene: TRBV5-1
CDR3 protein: CASSLALDAGGPYEQYF

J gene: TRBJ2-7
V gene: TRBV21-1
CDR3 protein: CASSNTPSWEGAYEQYF

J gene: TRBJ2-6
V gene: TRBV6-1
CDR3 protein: CASSEAPGGDSGANVLTF

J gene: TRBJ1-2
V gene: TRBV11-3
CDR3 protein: CASSLTPGDYGYTF

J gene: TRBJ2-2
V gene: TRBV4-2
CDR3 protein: CASSRGPGGQNTGELFF

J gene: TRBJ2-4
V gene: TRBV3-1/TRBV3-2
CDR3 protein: CASSPRWQGLAKNIQYF

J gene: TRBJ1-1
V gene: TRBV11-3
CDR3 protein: CASSKVGGGTEAFF

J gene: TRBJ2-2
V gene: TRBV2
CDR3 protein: CASKGGARTGELFF

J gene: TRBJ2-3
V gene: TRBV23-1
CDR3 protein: CASSQKGRGRTDTQYF

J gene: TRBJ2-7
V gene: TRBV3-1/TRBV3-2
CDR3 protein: CASSQGYRGYEQYF

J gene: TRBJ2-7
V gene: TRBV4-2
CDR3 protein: CASSQDGGTYEQYF

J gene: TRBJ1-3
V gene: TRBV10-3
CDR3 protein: CAISKTDPSGNTIYF

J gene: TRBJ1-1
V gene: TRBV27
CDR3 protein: CASSLLGMNTEAFF

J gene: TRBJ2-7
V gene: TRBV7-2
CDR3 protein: CASSLVPGLGEQYF

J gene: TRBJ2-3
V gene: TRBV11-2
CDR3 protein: CASSGDRVFSDTQYF

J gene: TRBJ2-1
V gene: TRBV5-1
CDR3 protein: CASSSRGRYNEQFF

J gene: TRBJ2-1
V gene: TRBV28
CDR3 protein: CASSWGRASPNEQFF

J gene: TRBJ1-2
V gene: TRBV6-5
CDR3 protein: CASKGQGAGYTF

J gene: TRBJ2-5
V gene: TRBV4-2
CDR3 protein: CASSHDLGVLETQYF

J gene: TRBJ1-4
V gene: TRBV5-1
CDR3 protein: CASSLTARGQGEKLFF

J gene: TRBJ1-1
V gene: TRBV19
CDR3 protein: CASRGGEGTEAFF

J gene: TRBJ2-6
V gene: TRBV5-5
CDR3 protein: CASSQQGDGANVLTF

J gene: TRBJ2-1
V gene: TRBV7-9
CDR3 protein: CASSLGDTAGFF

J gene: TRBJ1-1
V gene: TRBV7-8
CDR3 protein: CASSARMGTEAFF

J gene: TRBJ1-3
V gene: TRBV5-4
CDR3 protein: CASSLDRGLAGNTIYF

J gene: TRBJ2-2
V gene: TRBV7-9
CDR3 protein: CASAGLNTGELFF

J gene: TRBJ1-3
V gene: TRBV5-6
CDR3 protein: CASSLGDRDPGNTIYF

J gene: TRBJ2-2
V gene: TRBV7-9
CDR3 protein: CASSSRGRVISGELFF

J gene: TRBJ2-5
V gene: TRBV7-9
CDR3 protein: CASSQRSGGAWETQYF

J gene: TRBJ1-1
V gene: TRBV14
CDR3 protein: CASSQDRRQPNTEAFF

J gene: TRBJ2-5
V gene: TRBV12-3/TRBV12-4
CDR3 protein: CASSRIQTQYF

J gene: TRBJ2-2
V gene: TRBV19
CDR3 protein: CASSILAQNTGELFF

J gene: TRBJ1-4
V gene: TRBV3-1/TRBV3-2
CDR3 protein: CASSQGGGRHEKLFF

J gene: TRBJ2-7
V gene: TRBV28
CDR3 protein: CASSLFVGEAHEQYF

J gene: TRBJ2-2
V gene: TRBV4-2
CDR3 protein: CASRASGGGGELFF

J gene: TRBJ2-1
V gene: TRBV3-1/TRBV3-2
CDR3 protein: CASSHLGLAGNEQFF

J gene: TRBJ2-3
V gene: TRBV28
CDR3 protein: CASSWGRGHTDTQYF